A single TCR beta chain is shown here with its context. Trimming left V 6 bases short and J 6 bases short, with 12 bases between. Germline V lookup: CDR1 MNHEY, CDR2 SVGEGT. The CDR3 runs 13 residues. Authors' methods: Reference gene primer amplification in the assay estimated nucleated cell counts. Repertoires were generated with immunoSEQ multiplex PCR, while TCRdb's copy carries only in-frame clones and drops some. The V and J calls and clone size were taken over from that table, and D and trimming were inferred from the DNA. In the table there are 60,000 to 70,000 clones, 84% of which are singletons. This record comes from a study of blood T cell repertoires in COVID-19. Study information: Spain, Italy and the United States supplied samples that represented acute and convalescent COVID-19. Sources were T cells, B-cell-depleted T cells, or PBMCs; the material itself was cDNA or gDNA.

The source material was peripheral blood. The source of this sequence is a man aged 50-60 years with active COVID-19. This chain links TRBV6-2 or TRBV6-3 with TRBJ2-1; D might be TRBD1 (6 bases). The CDR3 sequence: CASSLGGSNEQFF. The CDR3 DNA reads TGTGCCAGCAGCTTAGGGGGAAGCAATGAGCAGTTCTTC.